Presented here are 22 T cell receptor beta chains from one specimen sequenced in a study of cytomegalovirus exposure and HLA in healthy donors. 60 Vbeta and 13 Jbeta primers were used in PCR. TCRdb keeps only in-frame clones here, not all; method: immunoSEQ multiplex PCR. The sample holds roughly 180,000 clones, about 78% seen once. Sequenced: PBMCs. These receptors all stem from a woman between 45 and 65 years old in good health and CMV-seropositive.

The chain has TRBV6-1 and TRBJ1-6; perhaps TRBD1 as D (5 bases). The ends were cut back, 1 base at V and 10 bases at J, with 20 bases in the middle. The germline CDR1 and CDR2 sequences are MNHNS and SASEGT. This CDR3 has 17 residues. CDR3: CASSEGLSGDVGSPLHF. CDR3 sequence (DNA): TGTGCCAGCAGTGAAGGTCTGTCGGGGGATGTAGGATCACCCCTCCACTTT.

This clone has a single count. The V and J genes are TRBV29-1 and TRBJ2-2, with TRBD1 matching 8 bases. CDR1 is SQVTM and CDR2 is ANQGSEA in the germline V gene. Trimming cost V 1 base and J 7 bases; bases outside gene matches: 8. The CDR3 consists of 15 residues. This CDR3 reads CSVEVPRGRNGELFF. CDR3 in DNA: TGCAGCGTTGAAGTGCCCAGGGGGCGCAACGGGGAGCTGTTTTTT.

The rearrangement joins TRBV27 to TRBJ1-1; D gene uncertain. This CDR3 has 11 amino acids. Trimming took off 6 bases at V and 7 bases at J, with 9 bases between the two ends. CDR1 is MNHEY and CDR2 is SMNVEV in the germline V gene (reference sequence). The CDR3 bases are TGTGCCAGCAGAGGAGTAGGTGAAGCTTTCTTT. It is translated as CASRGVGEAFF.

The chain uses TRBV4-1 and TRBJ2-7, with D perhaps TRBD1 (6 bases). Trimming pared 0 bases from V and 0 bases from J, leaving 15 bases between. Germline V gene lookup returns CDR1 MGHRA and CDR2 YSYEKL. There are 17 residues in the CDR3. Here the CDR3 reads CASSQDHFGQPSYEQYF. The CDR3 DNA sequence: TGCGCCAGCAGCCAAGATCACTTCGGACAGCCCTCCTACGAGCAGTACTTC.

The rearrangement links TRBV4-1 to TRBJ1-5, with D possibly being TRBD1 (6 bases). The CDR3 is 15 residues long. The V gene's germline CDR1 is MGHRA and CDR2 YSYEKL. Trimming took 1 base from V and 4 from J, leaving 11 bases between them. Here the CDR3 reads CASSQGTGSNQPQHF. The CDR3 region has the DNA TGCGCCAGCAGCCAAGGTACAGGGTCTAATCAGCCCCAGCATTTT.

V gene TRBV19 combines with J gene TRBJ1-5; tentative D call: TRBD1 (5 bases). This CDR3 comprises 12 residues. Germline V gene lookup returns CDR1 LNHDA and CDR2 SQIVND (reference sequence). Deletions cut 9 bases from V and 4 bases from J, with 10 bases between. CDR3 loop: CASRQLNQPQHF. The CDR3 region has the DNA TGTGCCAGCCGACAGTTGAATCAGCCCCAGCATTTT.

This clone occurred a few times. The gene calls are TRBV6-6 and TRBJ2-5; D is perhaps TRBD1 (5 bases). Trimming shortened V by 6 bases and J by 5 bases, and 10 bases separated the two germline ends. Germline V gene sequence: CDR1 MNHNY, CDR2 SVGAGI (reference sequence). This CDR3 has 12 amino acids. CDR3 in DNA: TGTGCCAGCAGACAGACAGCGGAGACCCAGTACTTC. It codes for CASRQTAETQYF.

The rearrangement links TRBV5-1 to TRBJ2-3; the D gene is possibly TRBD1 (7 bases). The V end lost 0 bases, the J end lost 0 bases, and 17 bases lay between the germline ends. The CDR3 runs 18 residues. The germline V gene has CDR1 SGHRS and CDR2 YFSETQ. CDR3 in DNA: TGCGCCAGCAGCTTGGGGCAGGGGGGTCAATCTAGCACAGATACGCAGTATTTT. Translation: CASSLGQGGQSSTDTQYF.

CDR3 nucleotide sequence: TGTGCCAGCAGTGACCCAGGCGGGTTATCCCTCTCTGGGGCCAACGTCCTGACTTTC. Residues: CASSDPGGLSLSGANVLTF. This chain joins TRBV6-1 and TRBJ2-6, with D perhaps matching TRBD2 (5 bases). Germline values: CDR1 MNHNS, CDR2 SASEGT. The CDR3 is 19 amino acids. The V end lost 3 bases, the J end lost 0 bases, and 18 bases lay between the germline ends.

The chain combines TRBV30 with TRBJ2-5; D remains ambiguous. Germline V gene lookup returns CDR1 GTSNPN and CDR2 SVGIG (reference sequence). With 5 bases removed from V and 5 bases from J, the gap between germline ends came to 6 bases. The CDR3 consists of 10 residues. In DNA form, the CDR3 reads TGTGCCTGGGCTGGCGAGACCCAGTACTTC. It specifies CAWAGETQYF.

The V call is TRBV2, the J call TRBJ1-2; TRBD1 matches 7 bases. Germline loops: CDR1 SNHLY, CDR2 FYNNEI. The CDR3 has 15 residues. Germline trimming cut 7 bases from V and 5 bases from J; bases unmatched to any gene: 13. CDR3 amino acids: CASTVRQGLGYGYTF. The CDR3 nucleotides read TGTGCCAGCACCGTTCGACAGGGCCTTGGATATGGCTACACCTTC.

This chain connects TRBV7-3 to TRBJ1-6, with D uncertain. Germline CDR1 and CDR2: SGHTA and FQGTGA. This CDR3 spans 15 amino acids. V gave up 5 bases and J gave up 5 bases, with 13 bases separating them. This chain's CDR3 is CASSLHGIDNSPLHF. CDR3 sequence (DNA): TGTGCCAGCAGCCTTCACGGGATAGATAATTCACCCCTCCACTTT. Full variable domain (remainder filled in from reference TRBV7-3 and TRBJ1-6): GAGVSQTPSNKVTEKGKYVELRCDPISGHTALYWYRQSLGQGPEFLIYFQGTGAADDSGLPNDRFFAVRPEGSVSTLKIQRTERGDSAVYLCASSLHGIDNSPLHFGNGTRLTVT.

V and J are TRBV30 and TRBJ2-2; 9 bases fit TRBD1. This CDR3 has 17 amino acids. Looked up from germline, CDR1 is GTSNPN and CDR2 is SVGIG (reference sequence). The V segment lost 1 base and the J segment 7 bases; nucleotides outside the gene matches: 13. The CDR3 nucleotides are TGTGCCTGGAGTGCACCCCGGGGGACAGGGAGAAACGGGGAGCTGTTTTTT. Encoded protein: CAWSAPRGTGRNGELFF.

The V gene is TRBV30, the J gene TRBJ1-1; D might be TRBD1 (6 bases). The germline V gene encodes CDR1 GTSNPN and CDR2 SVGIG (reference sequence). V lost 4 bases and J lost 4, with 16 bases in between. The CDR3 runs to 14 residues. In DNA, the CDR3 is TGTGCCTGGACCGGGAAGGACAGTATCACTGAAGCTTTCTTT. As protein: CAWTGKDSITEAFF.

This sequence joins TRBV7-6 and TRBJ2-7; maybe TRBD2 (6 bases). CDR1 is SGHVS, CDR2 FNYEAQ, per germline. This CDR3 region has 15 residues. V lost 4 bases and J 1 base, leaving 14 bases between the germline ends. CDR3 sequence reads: CASSSQRGASYEQYF. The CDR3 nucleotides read TGTGCCAGCAGCTCCCAGCGCGGGGCTTCCTACGAGCAGTACTTC.

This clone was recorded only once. CDR3 protein: CASSPWSADTQYF. CDR3 sequence (DNA): TGTGCCAGCAGCCCATGGAGTGCAGATACGCAGTATTTT. The V and J genes are TRBV14 and TRBJ2-3; unclear D gene. Germline V gives CDR1 SGHDN, CDR2 FVKESK. Deletions cut 4 bases from V and 4 bases from J, with 9 bases between. CDR3 length: 13 amino acids. Using reference TRBV14 and TRBJ2-3 for the parts outside the CDR3, the full variable domain is EAGVTQFPSHSVIEKGQTVTLRCDPISGHDNLYWYRRVMGKEIKFLLHFVKESKQDESGMPNNRFLAERTGGTYSTLKVQPAELEDSGVYFCASSPWSADTQYFGPGTRLTVL.

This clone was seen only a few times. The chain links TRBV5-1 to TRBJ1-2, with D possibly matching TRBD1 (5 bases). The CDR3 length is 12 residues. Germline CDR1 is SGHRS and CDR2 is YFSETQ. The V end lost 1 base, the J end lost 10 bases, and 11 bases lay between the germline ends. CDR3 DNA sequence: TGCGCCAGCAGCTTGAGTCCGGGGGACTACACCTTC. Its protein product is CASSLSPGDYTF.

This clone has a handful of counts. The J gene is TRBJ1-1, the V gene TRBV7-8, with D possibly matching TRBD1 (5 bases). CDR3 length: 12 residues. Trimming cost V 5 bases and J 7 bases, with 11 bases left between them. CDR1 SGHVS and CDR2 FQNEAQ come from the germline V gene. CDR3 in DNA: TGTGCCAGCAGCCGTGACAGAGATGAAGCTTTCTTT. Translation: CASSRDRDEAFF.

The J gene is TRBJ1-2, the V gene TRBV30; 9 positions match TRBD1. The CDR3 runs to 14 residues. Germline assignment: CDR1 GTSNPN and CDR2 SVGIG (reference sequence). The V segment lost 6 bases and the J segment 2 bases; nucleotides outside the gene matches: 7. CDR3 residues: CACQDRGENYGYTF. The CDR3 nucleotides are TGTGCCTGCCAAGACAGGGGGGAGAACTATGGCTACACCTTC.

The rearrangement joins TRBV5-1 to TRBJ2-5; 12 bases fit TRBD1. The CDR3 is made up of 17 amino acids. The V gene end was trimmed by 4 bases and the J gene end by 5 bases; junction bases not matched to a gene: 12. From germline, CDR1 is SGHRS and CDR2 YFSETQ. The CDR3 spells CASSPAPGTGGRETQYF. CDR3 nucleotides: TGCGCCAGCAGCCCCGCTCCCGGGACAGGGGGCAGGGAGACCCAGTACTTC.

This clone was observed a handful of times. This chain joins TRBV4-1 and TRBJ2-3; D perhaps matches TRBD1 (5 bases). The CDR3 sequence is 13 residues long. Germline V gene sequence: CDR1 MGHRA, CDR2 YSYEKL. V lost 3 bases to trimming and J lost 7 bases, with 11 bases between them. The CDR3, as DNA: TGCGCCAGCAGCCAGGCACAGGAGTATACGCAGTATTTT. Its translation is CASSQAQEYTQYF.

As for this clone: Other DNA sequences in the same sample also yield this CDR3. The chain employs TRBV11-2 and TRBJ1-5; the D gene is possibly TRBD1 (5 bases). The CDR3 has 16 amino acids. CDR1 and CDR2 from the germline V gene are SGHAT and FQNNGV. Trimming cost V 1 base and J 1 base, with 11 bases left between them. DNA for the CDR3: TGTGCCAGCAGCTTAGTCGGGGGGTCGAGCAATCAGCCCCAGCATTTT. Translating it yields CASSLVGGSSNQPQHF.